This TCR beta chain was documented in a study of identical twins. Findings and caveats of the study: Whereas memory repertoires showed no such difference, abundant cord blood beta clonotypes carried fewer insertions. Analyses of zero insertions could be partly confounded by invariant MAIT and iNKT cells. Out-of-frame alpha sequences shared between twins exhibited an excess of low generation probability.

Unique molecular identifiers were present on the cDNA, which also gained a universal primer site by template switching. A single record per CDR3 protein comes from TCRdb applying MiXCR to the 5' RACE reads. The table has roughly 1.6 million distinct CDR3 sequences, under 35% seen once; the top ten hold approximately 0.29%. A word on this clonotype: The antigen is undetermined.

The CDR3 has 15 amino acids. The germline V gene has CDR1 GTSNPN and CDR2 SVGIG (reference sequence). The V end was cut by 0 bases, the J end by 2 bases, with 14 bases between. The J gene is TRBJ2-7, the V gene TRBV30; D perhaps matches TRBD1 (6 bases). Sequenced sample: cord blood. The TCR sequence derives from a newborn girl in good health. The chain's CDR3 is CAWSVRSWGPYEQYF. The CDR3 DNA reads TGTGCCTGGAGTGTGAGGTCGTGGGGGCCCTACGAGCAGTACTTC.